A selection of T cell receptor beta chains follows, all from one sample in a study of blood T cell repertoires in COVID-19. The method was immunoSEQ multiplex PCR; TCRdb's version includes in-frame clones alone and lacks a portion of them. The sample shows some 150,000 clones, about four fifths of them seen only once. The sequencing sample was made of peripheral blood. The source of these receptors is a woman in her sixties with acute or convalescent COVID-19. Each CDR3 is given with its conserved first and last residue. D genes are given only for firm matches. For some rows the clone size is stated as once, few or many, or as a class when expanded; others skip it.

j_call	v_call	clone_size	d_call	cdr3_aa	cdr3_nt
TRBJ2-2	TRBV7-9	-	-	CASSGGIDTGELFF	TGTGCCAGCAGCGGCGGGATTGACACCGGGGAGCTGTTTTTT
TRBJ2-4	TRBV30	-	TRBD2	CAWSPRALAGGTIQYF	TGTGCCTGGAGTCCACGGGCCCTAGCGGGAGGGACCATTCAGTACTTC
TRBJ2-3	TRBV3-1/TRBV3-2	-	-	CASSQSEGGTQYF	TGTGCCAGCAGCCAATCGGAGGGTGGTACGCAGTATTTT
TRBJ1-2	TRBV6-1	-	-	CASSEGWGTNYGYTF	TGTGCCAGCAGTGAAGGTTGGGGCACTAACTATGGCTACACCTTC
TRBJ2-5	TRBV6-6	-	-	CASSYRPHREETQYF	TGTGCCAGCAGTTACCGCCCTCACAGGGAAGAGACCCAGTACTTC
TRBJ2-7	TRBV11-2	-	-	CASSPRISFEQYF	TGTGCCAGCAGCCCCAGGATCTCCTTCGAGCAGTACTTC
TRBJ1-2	TRBV5-1	-	TRBD1	CASSLGTGQGESYGYTF	TGCGCCAGCAGCTTGGGGACCGGACAGGGGGAGAGCTATGGCTACACCTTC
TRBJ1-2	TRBV20-1	once	-	CSASYGYTF	TGCAGTGCTTCTTATGGCTACACCTTC
TRBJ1-2	TRBV21-1	-	-	CASSSTGDRACGYTF	TGTGCCAGCAGCAGTACAGGGGACAGGGCCTGTGGCTACACCTTC
TRBJ2-7	TRBV11-3	-	-	CASSSLGDYEQYF	TGTGCCAGCAGCTCGCTAGGTGATTACGAGCAGTACTTC
TRBJ2-3	TRBV4-3	-	TRBD1	CASSQTGKRSDTQYF	TGCGCCAGCAGCCAGACAGGGAAGAGGTCAGATACGCAGTATTTT
TRBJ2-5	TRBV28	once	-	CASSLKETQYF	TGTGCCAGCAGCCTAAAAGAGACCCAGTACTTC
TRBJ2-1	TRBV3-1/TRBV3-2	-	-	CASTRGESYNEQFF	TGTGCCAGCACCCGGGGTGAGTCCTACAATGAGCAGTTCTTC
TRBJ1-1	TRBV5-1	-	TRBD1	CASFAPGQGRGTEAFF	TGCGCCAGCTTCGCCCCTGGACAGGGAAGAGGCACTGAAGCTTTCTTT
TRBJ2-1	TRBV2	-	TRBD2	CASRVSGSSYNEQFF	TGTGCCAGCAGGGTTAGCGGGAGTTCCTACAATGAGCAGTTCTTC
TRBJ1-1	TRBV4-3	-	-	CASSQDAGARSEAFF	TGCGCCAGCAGCCAAGATGCGGGGGCCCGGTCTGAAGCTTTCTTT
TRBJ1-1	TRBV30	-	TRBD1	CAWSRTGGSRYTEAFF	TGTGCCTGGAGCCGGACAGGGGGCTCGAGGTACACTGAAGCTTTCTTT